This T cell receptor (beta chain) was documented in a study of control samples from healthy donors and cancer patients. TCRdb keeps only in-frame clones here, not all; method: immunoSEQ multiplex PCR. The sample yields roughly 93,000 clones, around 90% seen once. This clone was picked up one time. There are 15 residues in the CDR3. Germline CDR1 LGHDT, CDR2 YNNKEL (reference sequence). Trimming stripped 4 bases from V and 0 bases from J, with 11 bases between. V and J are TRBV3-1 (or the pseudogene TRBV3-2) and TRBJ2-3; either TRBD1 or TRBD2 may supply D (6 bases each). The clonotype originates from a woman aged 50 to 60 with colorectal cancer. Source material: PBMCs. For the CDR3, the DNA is TGTGCCAGCAGCCCTGGGGGGCGCAGCACAGATACGCAGTATTTT. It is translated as CASSPGGRSTDTQYF.